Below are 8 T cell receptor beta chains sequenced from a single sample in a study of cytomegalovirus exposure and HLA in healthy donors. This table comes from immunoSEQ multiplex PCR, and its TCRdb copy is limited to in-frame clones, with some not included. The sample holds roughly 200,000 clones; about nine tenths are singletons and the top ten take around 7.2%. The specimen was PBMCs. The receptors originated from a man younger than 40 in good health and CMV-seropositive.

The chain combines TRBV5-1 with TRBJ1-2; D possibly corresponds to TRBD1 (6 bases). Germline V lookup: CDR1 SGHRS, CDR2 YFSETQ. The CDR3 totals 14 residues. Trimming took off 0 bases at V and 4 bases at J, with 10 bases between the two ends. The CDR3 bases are TGCGCCAGCAGCTTGGCCGGGACAAGCTATGGCTACACCTTC. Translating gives CASSLAGTSYGYTF.

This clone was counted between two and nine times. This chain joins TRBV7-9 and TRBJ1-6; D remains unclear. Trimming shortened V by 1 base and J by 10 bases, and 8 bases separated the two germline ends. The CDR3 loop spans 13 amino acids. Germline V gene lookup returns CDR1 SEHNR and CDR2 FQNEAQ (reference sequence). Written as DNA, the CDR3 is TGTGCCAGCAGCTTAGGTGTTGACTCACCCCTCCACTTT. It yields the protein CASSLGVDSPLHF.

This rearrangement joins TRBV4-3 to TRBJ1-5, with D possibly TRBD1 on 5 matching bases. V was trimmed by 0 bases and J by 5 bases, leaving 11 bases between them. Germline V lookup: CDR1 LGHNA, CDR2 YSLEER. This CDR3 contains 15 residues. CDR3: CASSQDRQGDQPQHF. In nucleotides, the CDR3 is TGCGCCAGCAGCCAAGATCGGCAGGGCGATCAGCCCCAGCATTTT.

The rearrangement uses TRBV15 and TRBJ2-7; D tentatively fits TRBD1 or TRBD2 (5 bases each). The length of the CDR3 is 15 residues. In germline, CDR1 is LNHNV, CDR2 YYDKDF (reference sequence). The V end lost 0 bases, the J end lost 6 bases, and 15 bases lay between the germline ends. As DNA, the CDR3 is TGTGCCACCAGCAGAGAAAGAGGGCAGGGCATCGAGCAGTACTTC. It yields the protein CATSRERGQGIEQYF.

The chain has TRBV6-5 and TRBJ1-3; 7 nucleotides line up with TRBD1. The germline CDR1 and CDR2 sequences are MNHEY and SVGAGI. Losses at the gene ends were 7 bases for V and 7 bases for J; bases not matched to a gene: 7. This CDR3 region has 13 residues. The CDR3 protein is CASTQTGLNTIYF. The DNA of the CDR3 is TGTGCCAGCACCCAGACAGGGCTGAACACCATATATTTT.

The CDR3 bases are TGTGCCAGCAGCGTTAGCACTAGTTTTTCGAAGCAGTTCTTC. As protein: CASSVSTSFSKQFF. V and J are TRBV9 and TRBJ2-1; D is possibly TRBD2 (5 bases). CDR1 SGDLS and CDR2 YYNGEE come from the germline V gene. This CDR3 comprises 14 residues. V was shortened by 2 bases and J by 11 bases, with 17 bases between the two germline ends.

DNA for the CDR3: TGTGCCAGCAGTCGGACTAGCGGAAACACAGATACGCAGTATTTT. This translates into CASSRTSGNTDTQYF. The chain recombines TRBV13 with TRBJ2-3; 10 bases fit TRBD2. The CDR3 has 15 amino acids. V lost 6 bases to trimming and J lost 2 bases; unmatched junction nucleotides: 5. CDR1 and CDR2 (germline): PRHDT, FYEKMQ (reference sequence). The full variable domain, completed using reference TRBV13 and TRBJ2-3, is AAGVIQSPRHLIKEKRETATLKCYPIPRHDTVYWYQQGPGQDPQFLISFYEKMQSDKGSIPDRFSAQQFSDYHSELNMSSLELGDSALYFCASSRTSGNTDTQYFGPGTRLTVL.

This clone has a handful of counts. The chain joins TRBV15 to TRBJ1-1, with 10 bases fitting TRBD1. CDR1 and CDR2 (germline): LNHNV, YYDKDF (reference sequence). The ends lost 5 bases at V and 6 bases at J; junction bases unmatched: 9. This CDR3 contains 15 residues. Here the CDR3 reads CATSQTTGGSAEAFF. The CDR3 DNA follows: TGTGCCACCAGCCAAACGACAGGGGGCTCGGCTGAAGCTTTCTTT.